This T cell receptor (beta chain) was retrieved from a study of early T cells in non-severe SARS-CoV-2 infection. Background on the study: Unpaired chains resulted from sequencing bulk RNA of unsorted whole blood. Study-level results: VDJdb matching, biased toward anti-spike CD8 responses, missed private and CD4 specificities.

Concerning this clonotype: Its antigen is undetermined.

Germline values: CDR1 LGHNA, CDR2 YNFKEQ. V shed 0 bases and J 0 bases; nucleotides not matched to a gene: 12. This CDR3 region has 20 residues. Individual cDNA molecules carried attached unique molecular identifiers. Using its own MiXCR run on the 5' RACE reads, TCRdb lists one record per CDR3 protein. The sample includes tens of thousands of distinct CDR3 sequences, 10% to 12% of them seen just once. This TCR was recovered from an adult who was a healthcare worker with PCR-confirmed SARS-CoV-2 infection or an uninfected control (not recorded which). Sequencing used whole blood, obtained at baseline. The chain combines TRBV4-2 with TRBJ2-3, with 10 bases lining up with TRBD2. CDR3 loop: CASSQDGRVAGGYSTDTQYF. The CDR3 DNA follows: TGTGCCAGCAGCCAAGATGGTAGGGTAGCGGGGGGATATAGCACAGATACGCAGTATTTT.